The 27 T cell receptor beta chains given below trace back to one sample, sequenced in a study of lymphopenia after photon versus proton radiotherapy. Produced via immunoSEQ multiplex PCR; TCRdb's table is partial and in-frame only. Here the sample spans about 65,000 clones, 87% being singletons. This specimen consisted of peripheral blood, obtained from a patient treated with proton-based radiotherapy. The receptors were sampled from an older man with esophageal cancer.

This chain links TRBV10-3 with TRBJ1-1; D gene unclear. The CDR3 has 16 amino acids. Between the trimmed V and J ends, which lost 1 base and 1 base, there was a span of 13 bases. Germline V lookup: CDR1 ENHRY, CDR2 SYGVKD. The CDR3 sequence: CAISEWSGQTNTEAFF. As DNA, the CDR3 is TGTGCCATCAGTGAGTGGAGTGGGCAAACGAACACTGAAGCTTTCTTT.

The genes are TRBV7-8 and TRBJ2-3; a possible D gene is TRBD1 (5 bases). This CDR3 is built from 13 residues. Germline V gene lookup returns CDR1 SGHVS and CDR2 FQNEAQ. Trimming left V 5 bases short and J 5 bases short, with 11 bases between. CDR3 loop: CASSPKTVDTQYF. Here the CDR3 DNA reads TGTGCCAGCAGCCCCAAGACAGTAGATACGCAGTATTTT.

The chain carries TRBV18 and TRBJ1-2; the match to TRBD1 covers 12 bases. Germline V gene sequence: CDR1 KGHSH, CDR2 LQKENI. V dropped 2 bases and J dropped 4; count of bases not matched to a gene: 8. The CDR3 consists of 17 residues. CDR3 loop: CASSPGTGGATPYGYTF. As DNA, the CDR3 is TGTGCCAGCTCACCAGGGACAGGGGGCGCGACCCCCTATGGCTACACCTTC. Full variable domain (rest looked up from reference TRBV18 and TRBJ1-2): NAGVMQNPRHLVRRRGQEARLRCSPMKGHSHVYWYRQLPEEGLKFMVYLQKENIIDESGMPKERFSAEFPKEGPSILRIQQVVRGDSAAYFCASSPGTGGATPYGYTFGSGTRLTVV.

The V and J genes are TRBV7-9 and TRBJ2-1, with D uncertain. V dropped 1 base and J dropped 4 bases, with 11 bases sitting between them. The CDR3 extends over 15 amino acids. Germline CDR1 is SEHNR and CDR2 is FQNEAQ (reference sequence). The CDR3 DNA follows: TGTGCCAGCAGCTTAGGCCTACTGGTGTACAATGAGCAGTTCTTC. Residues: CASSLGLLVYNEQFF.

This clone was recorded only once. The chain employs TRBV27 and TRBJ1-5, with 7 bases matching TRBD1. This CDR3 has 14 amino acids. Unmatched junction bases numbered 5, after V lost 3 bases and J lost 6 bases. Germline V lookup: CDR1 MNHEY, CDR2 SMNVEV (reference sequence). CDR3 protein: CASSLRGHIQPQHF. In DNA form, the CDR3 reads TGTGCCAGCAGTTTGAGGGGGCATATTCAGCCCCAGCATTTT.

In this sample, this clone turned up a few times. This chain links TRBV2 with TRBJ1-1; 7 nucleotides line up with TRBD1. The CDR3 totals 13 residues. CDR1 and CDR2 (germline): SNHLY, FYNNEI. Trimming removed 5 bases from V and 3 bases from J; junction bases left unmatched: 3. The CDR3: CASSHDRDTEAFF. The DNA for the CDR3 is TGTGCCAGCAGTCACGACAGGGACACTGAAGCTTTCTTT.

The V gene is TRBV10-3, the J gene TRBJ1-2; D may be TRBD1 (6 bases). The germline V gene encodes CDR1 ENHRY and CDR2 SYGVKD. Trimming removed 3 bases at V and 3 bases at J, with 14 bases between. This CDR3 has 15 amino acids. CDR3 protein: CAISDPADSHYGYTF. DNA of the CDR3: TGTGCCATCAGTGACCCAGCGGACAGCCACTATGGCTACACCTTC.

The chain recombines TRBV4-1 with TRBJ2-1, with D unresolved. The CDR3 runs to 16 residues. V was cut by 0 bases and J by 2 bases, with 11 bases left in between. CDR1 and CDR2 (germline): MGHRA, YSYEKL. This chain's CDR3 is CASSQDSSETYNEQFF. DNA of the CDR3: TGCGCCAGCAGCCAAGATTCCAGCGAAACCTACAATGAGCAGTTCTTC.

The chain combines TRBV18 with TRBJ1-4; 8 bases agree with TRBD1. CDR3 length equals 17 residues. CDR1 KGHSH and CDR2 LQKENI come from the germline V gene. With V trimmed by 2 bases and J by 0 bases, 5 bases remained unmatched. The CDR3 protein is CASSPGQGGATNEKLFF. The DNA for the CDR3 is TGTGCCAGCTCACCAGGACAGGGAGGAGCAACTAATGAAAAACTGTTTTTT.

This sequence joins TRBV30 and TRBJ1-2; weak D call: TRBD1 (5 bases). Germline V gives CDR1 GTSNPN, CDR2 SVGIG (reference sequence). V shed 4 bases and J shed 6 bases, with 15 bases lying between them. The CDR3 is 13 amino acids. CDR3 nucleotide sequence: TGTGCCTGGAAAAACAGGATTCAGGATGGCTACACCTTC. Translated, it gives CAWKNRIQDGYTF.

The chain combines TRBV23-1 with TRBJ2-5; D call uncertain. TRBV23-1 is an ORF for which the function is uncertain. The CDR3 covers 16 residues. Trimming shortened V by 4 bases and J by 5 bases, and 20 bases separated the two germline ends. The CDR3 coding sequence is TGCGCCAGCAGTCCAAATCTGCACCCTAATATGGAGACCCAGTACTTC. Encoded protein: CASSPNLHPNMETQYF.

The rearrangement joins TRBV5-6 to TRBJ2-7; no reliable D call. Deletions cut 2 bases from V and 6 bases from J, with 12 bases between. CDR3 size: 13 residues. Germline V CDR1 and CDR2: SGHDT, YYEEEE. This chain's CDR3 is CASSFGSGGEQYF. DNA for the CDR3: TGTGCCAGCAGCTTCGGATCGGGTGGCGAGCAGTACTTC.

The gene calls are TRBV5-4 and TRBJ2-5; 9 bases are shared with TRBD1. The CDR3 consists of 15 residues. Looked up from germline, CDR1 is SGHNT and CDR2 is YYREEE (reference sequence). V was pared by 3 bases and J by 2 bases, with 5 bases of the junction left unmatched. The CDR3 region is CASSSGGQGQETQYF. The CDR3 DNA follows: TGTGCCAGCAGCTCCGGAGGACAGGGGCAAGAGACCCAGTACTTC. Supplemented by reference TRBV5-4 and TRBJ2-5, the full variable domain reads ETGVTQSPTHLIKTRGQQVTLRCSSQSGHNTVSWYQQALGQGPQFIFQYYREEENGRGNFPPRFSGLQFPNYSSELNVNALELDDSALYLCASSSGGQGQETQYFGPGTRLLVL.

The chain combines TRBV4-3 with TRBJ2-1; the D gene is possibly TRBD1 (6 bases). The CDR3 has 14 residues. V lost 9 bases and J lost 6, with 18 bases in between. Germline CDR1 reads LGHNA; CDR2 reads YSLEER. CDR3 region: CASSPIQGRNEQFF. Here the CDR3 DNA reads TGCGCCAGTTCGCCCATCCAGGGGCGCAATGAGCAGTTCTTC.

The V and J genes are TRBV4-3 and TRBJ1-1; D is undetermined. In germline, CDR1 is LGHNA, CDR2 YSLEER. The CDR3 totals 14 residues. Trimming removed 0 bases from V and 4 bases from J, with 9 bases in between. The CDR3 nucleotides are TGCGCCAGCAGCCAAGAACCGGGGAGCACTGAAGCTTTCTTT. This translates into CASSQEPGSTEAFF.

The chain carries TRBV30 and TRBJ2-7; D possibly corresponds to TRBD2 (5 bases). The V and J ends lost 3 bases and 2 bases respectively, with 14 bases between them. The length of the CDR3 is 14 residues. CDR1 and CDR2 from the germline V gene are GTSNPN and SVGIG (reference sequence). Written as DNA, the CDR3 is TGTGCCTGGAGCCCTGGAGGCAGGACCTACGAGCAGTACTTC. This encodes CAWSPGGRTYEQYF.

This chain links TRBV7-2 with TRBJ2-1; D is perhaps TRBD2 (6 bases). Between the trimmed V and J ends, which lost 3 bases and 7 bases, there was a span of 7 bases. From germline, CDR1 is SGHTA and CDR2 FQGNSA. CDR3 size: 12 residues. Here the CDR3 reads CASSFLANEQFF. CDR3 bases: TGTGCCAGCAGCTTCCTAGCGAATGAGCAGTTCTTC.

The chain couples TRBV27 to TRBJ1-3, with TRBD1 as a possible D gene (5 bases). The CDR3 runs 16 residues. Trimming took off 5 bases at V and 0 bases at J, with 14 bases between the two ends. CDR1 is MNHEY and CDR2 is SMNVEV in the germline V gene (reference sequence). CDR3 bases: TGTGCCAGCAGTCGAGGAAGGGGCGGCTCTGGAAACACCATATATTTT. It codes for CASSRGRGGSGNTIYF.

The chain employs TRBV10-3 and TRBJ2-1; D may correspond to TRBD1 or TRBD2 (6 bases each). Trimming removed 8 bases from V and 5 bases from J, with 13 bases in between. The CDR3 runs 13 residues. The V gene's germline CDR1 is ENHRY and CDR2 SYGVKD. CDR3 sequence: CAIRGGLDNEQFF. The CDR3 coding sequence is TGTGCCATCCGAGGGGGGTTAGACAATGAGCAGTTCTTC.

The chain couples TRBV5-1 to TRBJ2-7; 10 bases are shared with TRBD2. The V gene's germline CDR1 is SGHRS and CDR2 YFSETQ. The V segment lost 2 bases and the J segment 5 bases; nucleotides outside the gene matches: 7. CDR3 length: 15 amino acids. The CDR3 loop reads CASSFPGLASHEQYF. In DNA, the CDR3 is TGCGCCAGCAGCTTTCCGGGACTAGCGTCCCACGAGCAGTACTTC.

J is TRBJ2-5 and V is TRBV4-1; D not certain. The CDR3 runs to 14 residues. V dropped 4 bases and J dropped 1 base, with 10 bases sitting between them. Germline assignment: CDR1 MGHRA and CDR2 YSYEKL. Here the CDR3 DNA reads TGCGCCAGCAGCCCCCTAGAACTCCAAGAGACCCAGTACTTC. This translates into CASSPLELQETQYF.

This sequence joins TRBV7-9 and TRBJ2-7, with 8 bases identical to TRBD2. Germline V gene data show CDR1 as SEHNR and CDR2 as FQNEAQ (reference sequence). This CDR3 spans 15 amino acids. V lost 5 bases, J lost 0 bases, and 6 bases stayed unmatched. DNA for the CDR3: TGTGCCAGCAGCCCGCACGGGGGGGCCTCCTACGAGCAGTACTTC. Translation: CASSPHGGASYEQYF. The full variable domain, rest sourced from reference TRBV7-9 and TRBJ2-7, is DTGVSQNPRHKITKRGQNVTFRCDPISEHNRLYWYRQTLGQGPEFLTYFQNEAQLEKSRLLSDRFSAERPKGSFSTLEIQRTEQGDSAMYLCASSPHGGASYEQYFGPGTRLTVT.

The rearrangement joins TRBV27 to TRBJ2-7, with 12 positions matching TRBD2. Unmatched junction bases numbered 6, after V lost 5 bases and J lost 1 base. CDR1 is MNHEY, CDR2 SMNVEV, per germline (reference sequence). The CDR3 loop spans 16 amino acids. The CDR3 loop reads CASSPSGRAGSYEQYF. CDR3 nucleotide sequence: TGTGCCAGCAGTCCTAGCGGGAGGGCCGGATCCTACGAGCAGTACTTC.

As for this clone: Other DNA sequences from this sample encode an identical CDR3 as well. The chain joins TRBV30 to TRBJ1-1; D remains ambiguous. This CDR3 region has 13 residues. V lost 3 bases and J lost 2, with 10 bases in between. In germline, CDR1 is GTSNPN, CDR2 SVGIG (reference sequence). The chain's CDR3 is CAWSDGYNTEAFF. In DNA form, the CDR3 reads TGTGCCTGGAGCGACGGATACAACACTGAAGCTTTCTTT.

The genes are TRBV6-5 and TRBJ2-7, with TRBD1 matching 7 bases. Germline values: CDR1 MNHEY, CDR2 SVGAGI. This CDR3 is 14 amino acids long. The J segment lost 4 bases and the V segment lost 2 bases, leaving 5 bases of the junction unmatched. CDR3 sequence (DNA): TGTGCCAGCAGTTACGCCCGGGACAGTTACGAGCAGTACTTC. Amino acids: CASSYARDSYEQYF.

This clone is a singleton in its sample. This sequence joins TRBV21-1 and TRBJ1-5. TRBV21-1 is marked as a pseudogene. This CDR3 has 11 amino acids. CDR3 loop: CASSRGQPQHF. The CDR3 coding sequence is TGTGCCAGCAGCAGGGGTCAGCCCCAGCATTTT.

The chain recombines TRBV2 with TRBJ2-7, with no clear D. Germline V gene sequence: CDR1 SNHLY, CDR2 FYNNEI. Trimming took off 4 bases at V and 0 bases at J, with 10 bases between the two ends. The CDR3 covers 14 residues. This chain's CDR3 is CASSVDLSSYEQYF. The CDR3 nucleotides read TGTGCCAGCAGTGTGGATCTGAGCTCCTACGAGCAGTACTTC. The full variable domain, its missing parts supplied by reference TRBV2 and TRBJ2-7, is EPEVTQTPSHQVTQMGQEVILRCVPISNHLYFYWYRQILGQKVEFLVSFYNNEISEKSEIFDDQFSVERPDGSNFTLKIRSTKLEDSAMYFCASSVDLSSYEQYFGPGTRLTVT.